These 22 T cell receptor beta chains were all obtained from the same sample, sequenced in a study of vaccination and CD4 T cells after COVID-19. Time point: late sampling 161 to 241 days after vaccination in a few convalescent patients. Stated treatment: approximately nine-day PBMC culture with coronavirus spike peptide pools or control peptides (ViraFEST assay). Cultured CD4+ T cells had their DNA profiled by the Oncomine TCR Beta short-read assay. In TCRdb, the PCR reads were re-called with MiXCR into one record per CDR3 protein. The sample records approximately 24,000 distinct CDR3 sequences, around 42% being singletons. No antigens are known for them. The sequencing used CD4+ T cells from blood, cultured in vitro, collected about 7 months after SARS-CoV-2 vaccination. The receptors were gathered from a human donor who had recovered from COVID-19.

V gene TRBV4-1 combines with J gene TRBJ1-5; perhaps TRBD1 as D (6 bases). V gave up 3 bases and J gave up 7 bases, with 16 bases separating them. The CDR3 runs to 15 residues. Germline lookup yields CDR1 MGHRA and CDR2 YSYEKL. In nucleotides, the CDR3 is TGCGCCAGCAGCCAGGTATTATGGGGGGGCCAGCCCCAGCATTTT. This encodes CASSQVLWGGQPQHF.

Concerning this clonotype: One junction end disagrees with the germline gene, perhaps due to a read error. This chain joins TRBV7-2 and TRBJ2-7; 14 bases agree with TRBD2. Germline V gene sequence: CDR1 SGHTA, CDR2 FQGNSA. The CDR3 spans 15 residues. The CDR3 bases are TGTGCCAGCAGCTTAGTTGCGGGGGGACTAGCGGGAGCAGGCTTC. Translation gives CASSLVAGGLAGAGF.

The chain recombines TRBV20-1 with TRBJ2-7; D gene unclear. The V end lost 0 bases, the J end lost 0 bases, and 27 bases lay between the germline ends. Germline lookup yields CDR1 DFQATT and CDR2 SNEGSKA (reference sequence). This CDR3 is built from 20 residues. The CDR3 loop reads CSARDPRRSQRQVSSYEQYF. The CDR3, as DNA: TGCAGTGCTAGAGATCCTCGGCGGTCCCAGAGGCAGGTGTCCTCCTACGAGCAGTACTTC.

This chain links TRBV20-1 with TRBJ2-7; D not resolved. The CDR3 runs to 14 residues. Germline V gene data show CDR1 as DFQATT and CDR2 as SNEGSKA (reference sequence). V dropped 3 bases and J dropped 2 bases, with 14 bases sitting between them. The DNA of the CDR3 is TGCAGTGCTAGCCCCTCGAACGTGGCCTACGAGCAGTACTTC. Amino acid sequence: CSASPSNVAYEQYF.

In this sample, this clonotype turned up a few times. The V call is TRBV20-1, the J call TRBJ2-1; TRBD2 aligns across 7 bases. There are 15 residues in the CDR3. Germline CDR1 is DFQATT and CDR2 is SNEGSKA (reference sequence). The ends lost 3 bases at V and 4 bases at J; junction bases unmatched: 9. Here the CDR3 reads CSASPFTGGYNEQFF. The CDR3 DNA reads as TGCAGTGCTAGTCCCTTTACGGGAGGATACAATGAGCAGTTCTTC.

V is TRBV4-3 and J is TRBJ2-3; 10 bases are a match to TRBD2. CDR1 is LGHNA, CDR2 YSLEER, per germline. V lost 1 base and J lost 5; bases outside the gene matches: 12. The CDR3 spans 18 residues. The chain's CDR3 is CASSQGPSGRGGLDTQYF. CDR3 bases: TGCGCCAGCAGCCAAGGCCCCAGCGGGAGGGGAGGTCTAGATACGCAGTATTTT.

This chain links TRBV20-1 with TRBJ2-7, with D tentatively TRBD1 or TRBD2 (5 bases each). In germline, CDR1 is DFQATT, CDR2 SNEGSKA (reference sequence). V was pared by 1 base and J by 3 bases, with 22 bases between. The CDR3 length is 17 residues. As DNA, the CDR3 is TGCAGTGCTAGAGTCCTCTTACCCGGGACCGCGGGCTACGAGCAGTACTTC. Translation gives CSARVLLPGTAGYEQYF.

The chain combines TRBV19 with TRBJ2-7, with 10 nucleotides matching TRBD2. The germline CDR1 and CDR2 sequences are LNHDA and SQIVND (reference sequence). The CDR3 length is 13 residues. After removal of 4 bases from V and 5 bases from J, the junction contained 2 bases not matched to a gene. The CDR3 loop reads CASSTSGSNEQYF. The CDR3 nucleotides read TGTGCCAGTAGTACTAGCGGGAGCAACGAGCAGTACTTC.

This clonotype was seen more than once but under ten times. The chain joins TRBV7-2 to TRBJ1-1, with 7 bases lining up with TRBD1. Losses at the gene ends were 5 bases for V and 6 bases for J; bases not matched to a gene: 6. The CDR3 length is 13 residues. From germline, CDR1 is SGHTA and CDR2 FQGNSA. The CDR3 DNA reads as TGTGCCAGCAGCACGACAGGGTCCTCTGAAGCTTTCTTT. It codes for CASSTTGSSEAFF.

The rearrangement links TRBV10-3 to TRBJ1-5; the match to TRBD1 covers 7 bases. This CDR3 has 12 residues. Germline CDR1 is ENHRY and CDR2 is SYGVKD. The V and J ends lost 10 bases and 2 bases, in that order; junction bases with no gene match: 2. CDR3 loop: CATQGGNQPQHF. The CDR3 coding sequence is TGTGCCACTCAGGGGGGCAATCAGCCCCAGCATTTT.

The J gene is TRBJ2-3, the V gene TRBV6-1, with D unclear. Germline CDR1 is MNHNS and CDR2 is SASEGT. With 3 bases removed from V and 7 bases from J, the gap between germline ends came to 14 bases. The CDR3 loop spans 14 amino acids. DNA for the CDR3: TGTGCCAGCAGTGAGAGGTTAGCTGCGTATACGCAGTATTTT. Translated, it gives CASSERLAAYTQYF.

V gene TRBV6-4 combines with J gene TRBJ2-1; 8 bases align to TRBD2. Trimming removed 4 bases from V and 2 bases from J; junction bases left unmatched: 4. CDR3 length equals 15 residues. The germline gives CDR1 MRHNA, CDR2 SNTAGT. CDR3 sequence: CASSATSGAYNEQFF. The CDR3 coding sequence is TGTGCCAGCAGTGCCACTAGCGGTGCCTACAATGAGCAGTTCTTC.

This clonotype was detected a few times. This chain links TRBV28 with TRBJ2-7; D remains unclear. The CDR3 spans 12 residues. The germline V gene encodes CDR1 MDHEN and CDR2 SYDVKM. V gave up 2 bases and J gave up 3 bases, with 5 bases separating them. In DNA, the CDR3 is TGTGCCAGCAGTTTAGGCGGCTACGAGCAGTACTTC. This encodes CASSLGGYEQYF.

This clonotype was observed a few times. The chain links TRBV7-3 to TRBJ2-5; D is possibly TRBD2 (6 bases). Germline CDR1 reads SGHTA; CDR2 reads FQGTGA. The CDR3 covers 13 residues. V lost 5 bases and J 2 bases, leaving 9 bases between the germline ends. CDR3 in amino acids: CASSRDLQETQYF. For the CDR3, the DNA is TGTGCCAGCAGCCGGGACTTACAAGAGACCCAGTACTTC.

V and J are TRBV12-3 or TRBV12-4 and TRBJ2-1; D perhaps matches TRBD1 (5 bases). V lost 2 bases and J lost 6, with 11 bases in between. The CDR3 covers 14 residues. CDR3 sequence: CASSLMQGANEQFF. The CDR3 nucleotides read TGTGCCAGCAGTTTAATGCAGGGTGCCAATGAGCAGTTCTTC.

This clonotype was recorded a few times. No DNA is shown, since the ends of the CDR3 on it are uncertain; the CDR3 is the one TCRdb lists. This sequence joins TRBV7-9 and TRBJ2-5; the table names TRBD1, a call not compared with the DNA. Germline CDR1 SEHNR, CDR2 FQNEAQ (reference sequence). The CDR3 extends over 14 residues, inclusive of both ends. CDR3 loop: CASGRGSFLETQYF.

The J gene is TRBJ2-1, the V gene TRBV7-8; TRBD2 aligns across 7 bases. Germline lookup yields CDR1 SGHVS and CDR2 FQNEAQ. V lost 5 bases to trimming and J lost 5 bases; unmatched junction nucleotides: 3. CDR3 length equals 13 residues. The CDR3 bases are TGTGCCAGCAGCCAAGGGACTAACAATGAGCAGTTCTTC. Translation gives CASSQGTNNEQFF.

The rearrangement uses TRBV29-1 and TRBJ1-1; 8 nucleotides align to TRBD1. The germline V gene has CDR1 SQVTM and CDR2 ANQGSEA. This CDR3 has 15 amino acids. V lost 5 bases to trimming and J lost 4 bases; unmatched junction nucleotides: 12. Here the CDR3 DNA reads TGCAGCGTTACTTGGACAGGGTTCGGCGGCACTGAAGCTTTCTTT. Protein sequence: CSVTWTGFGGTEAFF. Filled out from reference TRBV29-1 and TRBJ1-1, the complete variable domain reads SAVISQKPSRDICQRGTSLTIQCQVDSQVTMMFWYRQQPGQSLTLIATANQGSEATYESGFVIDKFPISRPNLTFSTLTVSNMSPEDSSIYLCSVTWTGFGGTEAFFGQGTRLTVV.

This clonotype was found a few times. V and J are TRBV20-1 and TRBJ2-1; 9 bases are a match to TRBD2. This CDR3 has 14 residues. The trim removed 1 base at V and 6 bases at J, leaving 4 bases unmatched. Germline values: CDR1 DFQATT, CDR2 SNEGSKA (reference sequence). The CDR3 reads CSARGSGSRNEQFF. The DNA for the CDR3 is TGCAGTGCTAGAGGTAGCGGGAGCCGCAATGAGCAGTTCTTC.

The chain is built from TRBV7-2 and TRBJ2-2, with D uncertain. Germline V gene lookup returns CDR1 SGHTA and CDR2 FQGNSA. The ends were cut back, 6 bases at V and 2 bases at J, with 4 bases in the middle. The CDR3 contains 12 residues. The CDR3: CASSFNTGELFF. CDR3 sequence (DNA): TGTGCCAGCAGTTTTAACACCGGGGAGCTGTTTTTT.

The rearrangement uses TRBV20-1 and TRBJ2-1; 8 nucleotides align to TRBD1. The CDR3 runs 16 residues. Germline V gene data show CDR1 as DFQATT and CDR2 as SNEGSKA (reference sequence). With 5 bases clipped from V and 5 bases from J, the junction kept 14 bases outside the gene matches. The chain's CDR3 is CSAGGQGALENNEQFF. Here the CDR3 DNA reads TGCAGTGCTGGGGGCCAGGGGGCCTTAGAAAACAATGAGCAGTTCTTC.

The rearrangement uses TRBV7-3 and TRBJ2-7; TRBD1 is a possible D gene (6 bases). There are 13 residues in the CDR3. V was pared by 5 bases and J by 4 bases, with 12 bases between. Germline V gives CDR1 SGHTA, CDR2 FQGTGA. The CDR3 DNA sequence: TGTGCCAGCAGCCCCACAGGGAGTTACGAGCAGTACTTC. Protein product: CASSPTGSYEQYF.